The 16 T cell receptor beta chains reported below all come from one sample, sequenced in a study of T-cell reconstitution after alpha-beta-depleted transplantation in children. For TCRbeta, the library was prepared with unique molecular identifiers. TCRdb recomputed calls from the PCR reads with MiXCR, one row per CDR3 protein. Of around 240,000 distinct CDR3 sequences listed, 9.7% are singletons. The sample in question was PBMCs from the stem cell graft donor, obtained from the stem cell graft. The source is a human donor who donated a stem cell graft to a child with SCID.

This clonotype was picked up many times. The V gene is TRBV28, the J gene TRBJ2-5, with 9 bases lining up with TRBD2. Unmatched junction bases numbered 20, after V lost 4 bases and J lost 5 bases. This CDR3 is built from 19 residues. The germline V gene encodes CDR1 MDHEN and CDR2 SYDVKM. The CDR3 sequence is CASSSSPGTSSVNMETQYF. In DNA, the CDR3 is TGTGCCAGCAGTTCCAGCCCCGGGACTAGCTCGGTAAATATGGAGACCCAGTACTTC. The full variable domain, its missing parts supplied by reference TRBV28 and TRBJ2-5, is DVKVTQSSRYLVKRTGEKVFLECVQDMDHENMFWYRQDPGLGLRLIYFSYDVKMKEKGDIPEGYSVSREKKERFSLILESASTNQTSMYLCASSSSPGTSSVNMETQYFGPGTRLLVL.

This clonotype was seen a few times. V and J are TRBV5-1 and TRBJ2-7, with 8 bases that match TRBD1. Germline V gene sequence: CDR1 SGHRS, CDR2 YFSETQ. CDR3 length: 13 residues. The junction had 7 bases not matched to a gene; V was cut back by 7 bases and J by 4 bases. CDR3 in amino acids: CASAGGGGYEQYF. CDR3 in DNA: TGCGCCAGCGCAGGGGGCGGCGGGTACGAGCAGTACTTC.

This clonotype was observed a few times. The chain couples TRBV11-2 to TRBJ2-7; D gene uncertain. Trimming took off 4 bases at V and 1 base at J, with 8 bases between the two ends. The CDR3 length is 13 residues. The germline V gene has CDR1 SGHAT and CDR2 FQNNGV. In DNA, the CDR3 is TGTGCCAGCAGCTCACCCCGGTCCTACGAGCAGTACTTC. As protein: CASSSPRSYEQYF. Variable domain in full (rest from reference TRBV11-2 and TRBJ2-7): EAGVAQSPRYKIIEKRQSVAFWCNPISGHATLYWYQQILGQGPKLLIQFQNNGVVDDSQLPKDRFSAERLKGVDSTLKIQPAKLEDSAVYLCASSSPRSYEQYFGPGTRLTVT.

At least ten counts were recorded for this clonotype. The chain combines TRBV7-9 with TRBJ1-5, with a weak D call TRBD1 (5 bases). Trimming removed 1 base from V and 1 base from J, with 11 bases in between. The CDR3 has 16 residues. CDR1 and CDR2 (germline): SEHNR, FQNEAQ (reference sequence). The CDR3 spells CASSLGDRGSNQPQHF. CDR3 nucleotides: TGTGCCAGCAGCTTAGGGGACCGGGGGAGCAATCAGCCCCAGCATTTT.

The V call is TRBV20-1, the J call TRBJ1-4; 8 positions agree with TRBD1. Germline V gives CDR1 DFQATT, CDR2 SNEGSKA (reference sequence). This CDR3 spans 15 amino acids. The junction had 6 bases not matched to a gene; V was cut back by 5 bases and J by 1 base. DNA of the CDR3: TGCAGTGCTGCCCGAACAGGGGGAACTAATGAAAAACTGTTTTTT. Translated, it gives CSAARTGGTNEKLFF.

This rearrangement joins TRBV20-1 to TRBJ1-6; D gene uncertain. The V end lost 7 bases, the J end lost 0 bases, and 19 bases lay between the germline ends. Per germline, CDR1 DFQATT and CDR2 SNEGSKA (reference sequence). The CDR3 sequence is 17 residues long. CDR3 nucleotides: TGCAGTGTTCAAAATACAGCGGAGAGCTCCTATAATTCACCCCTCCACTTT. Residues: CSVQNTAESSYNSPLHF.

This clonotype was counted ten times or more. The chain links TRBV12-3 or TRBV12-4 to TRBJ2-1; 8 positions match TRBD2. J was trimmed by 5 bases and V by 5 bases; bases with no gene match: 8. The CDR3 is made up of 15 amino acids. The CDR3: CASSPIAGSNNEQFF. The CDR3 DNA is TGTGCCAGCAGTCCCATAGCGGGGAGCAACAATGAGCAGTTCTTC.

This clonotype showed up many times. This sequence joins TRBV7-9 and TRBJ2-1, with 7 bases matching TRBD2. The CDR3 runs to 14 residues. Germline V CDR1 and CDR2: SEHNR, FQNEAQ (reference sequence). V gave up 5 bases and J gave up 7 bases; unmatched junction bases: 8. The CDR3 spells CASSPGGYSNEQFF. The DNA of the CDR3 is TGTGCCAGCAGCCCCGGGGGGTATAGTAATGAGCAGTTCTTC.

On this clonotype itself: An end of the junction does not agree with germline; a read error may underlie this. This chain connects TRBV5-1 to TRBJ2-2; no firm D call. This CDR3 is built from 14 residues. Germline V gives CDR1 SGHRS, CDR2 YFSETQ. The CDR3 sequence: CASSFGLNSGELFF. The CDR3 coding sequence is TGCGCCAGCAGCTTTGGGCTGAACTCCGGGGAGCTGTTTTTT. Full variable domain (missing parts from reference TRBV5-1 and TRBJ2-2): KAGVTQTPRYLIKTRGQQVTLSCSPISGHRSVSWYQQTPGQGLQFLFEYFSETQRNKGNFPGRFSGRQFSNSRSEMNVSTLELGDSALYLCASSFGLNSGELFFGEGSRLTVL.

This clonotype was counted at least ten times. This chain links TRBV16 with TRBJ2-1, with 7 bases lining up with TRBD2. This CDR3 has 14 residues. The trim removed 1 base at V and 7 bases at J, leaving 4 bases unmatched. The germline CDR1 and CDR2 sequences are KGHSY and FQNENV. Here the CDR3 reads CASSQYSGGNEQFF. The CDR3 DNA follows: TGTGCCAGCAGCCAATATTCGGGGGGAAATGAGCAGTTCTTC.

This clonotype was counted at least ten times. The J gene is TRBJ2-3, the V gene TRBV6-5; 9 bases fit TRBD1. V was clipped by 4 bases and J by 2 bases; unmatched bases: 10. Per germline, CDR1 MNHEY and CDR2 SVGAGI. CDR3 length equals 17 residues. CDR3 DNA sequence: TGTGCCAGCAGTTTTACGTCTGGACAGGGGAACACAGATACGCAGTATTTT. Amino acids: CASSFTSGQGNTDTQYF.

This clonotype was picked up many times. The V gene is TRBV4-3, the J gene TRBJ1-2; 9 bases line up with TRBD1. The CDR3 runs to 15 residues. The V gene end was trimmed by 4 bases and the J gene end by 7 bases; junction bases not matched to a gene: 10. Germline V lookup: CDR1 LGHNA, CDR2 YSLEER. For the CDR3, the DNA is TGCGCCAGCAGCCCAGGGTACAGGGGGCAGTTTGGCTACACCTTC. This translates into CASSPGYRGQFGYTF.

This clonotype has ten or more counts. This chain links TRBV2 with TRBJ2-1, with a weak D call TRBD2 (5 bases). The CDR3 totals 14 residues. Germline V lookup: CDR1 SNHLY, CDR2 FYNNEI. V lost 6 bases to trimming and J lost 8 bases, with 17 bases between them. The CDR3 DNA sequence: TGTGCCAGCAGCAGAAGATGGGGAGACGATGAGCAGTTCTTC. Translation: CASSRRWGDDEQFF.

The sample holds many counts of this clonotype. This chain uses TRBV5-1 with TRBJ2-5; either TRBD1 or TRBD2 may supply D (5 bases each). Looked up from germline, CDR1 is SGHRS and CDR2 is YFSETQ. The germline V and J ends were trimmed by 2 bases and 1 base, with 9 bases remaining between them. This CDR3 spans 14 amino acids. CDR3 bases: TGCGCCAGCAGCTTTTTCGGGACCCAAGAGACCCAGTACTTC. Translated: CASSFFGTQETQYF.

This clonotype was observed many times. The gene calls are TRBV11-2 and TRBJ2-7, with 7 bases aligning to TRBD1. This CDR3 is 15 amino acids long. Trimming at V came to 5 bases and at J to 2 bases, leaving 9 bases not matched to a gene. Germline V gene lookup returns CDR1 SGHAT and CDR2 FQNNGV. CDR3 DNA sequence: TGTGCCAGCAGCAGACAGGGATCCTCAACCTACGAGCAGTACTTC. Residues: CASSRQGSSTYEQYF.

This clonotype was observed many times. This rearrangement joins TRBV5-5 to TRBJ2-4, with D maybe TRBD1 (5 bases). The germline V and J ends were trimmed by 0 bases and 6 bases, with 16 bases remaining between them. The CDR3 runs 16 residues. The germline CDR1 and CDR2 sequences are SGHKS and YYEKEE (reference sequence). The CDR3 sequence is CASSLVGPEPGNIQYF. The CDR3 region has the DNA TGTGCCAGCAGCTTGGTGGGGCCAGAGCCGGGAAACATTCAGTACTTC.